The rows below give T cell receptor beta chains drawn from one sample of a study of OX40 agonist ivuxolimab in advanced cancers. Method: immunoSEQ multiplex PCR; TCRdb's copy keeps in-frame clones and lacks some. The data hold about 26,000 clones, with 76% observed a single time. The source material was CD4+ or CD8+ T cells sorted from blood, sampled in a trial of the OX40 agonist ivuxolimab. These receptors originate from an adult with an advanced solid tumor such as melanoma, head and neck, liver or kidney cancer. Each CDR3 is given with its conserved first and last residue. The D gene is left open where the match is weak.

d_call	v_call	j_call	cdr3_aa
-	TRBV5-3	TRBJ1-5	CARNFATGRLEPQHF
-	TRBV7-2	TRBJ2-5	CASSPRRGGWGETQYF
TRBD1	TRBV10-3	TRBJ2-7	CAITTGTVSYEQYF
-	TRBV9	TRBJ1-3	CASSNDHLMRSGNTIYF
TRBD1	TRBV5-4	TRBJ1-6	CASQPRQGGGSPLHF
-	TRBV6-4	TRBJ1-1	CASKGGTEAFF
TRBD1	TRBV28	TRBJ2-7	CASSLTGFGEQYF
TRBD2	TRBV5-1	TRBJ2-3	CASTSGGAFTDTQYF
-	TRBV4-3	TRBJ1-6	CASSQGSLGNSPLHF
TRBD1	TRBV19	TRBJ1-5	CASSIRTGMQPQHF
-	TRBV4-1	TRBJ1-1	CASSQDVQTEAFF
-	TRBV5-1	TRBJ2-6	CASSLRRSGANVLTF
TRBD1	TRBV19	TRBJ2-7	CASSIPGRGSVQYF
TRBD2	TRBV2	TRBJ2-3	CASRGAGFLRDTQYF
TRBD2	TRBV27	TRBJ2-3	CASSLRLAGATQYF
-	TRBV2	TRBJ1-1	CASSLQGYEAFF
-	TRBV5-1	TRBJ1-2	CASSLDRGYTF
-	TRBV19	TRBJ1-2	CASSLVGPPNGYTF
-	TRBV5-1	TRBJ1-2	CASSLEFPNQGYTF
-	TRBV4-1	TRBJ2-7	CASSQDGTRGYEQYF
TRBD2	TRBV25-1	TRBJ2-3	CASQKKPSGSKSDTQYF
TRBD2	TRBV5-6	TRBJ2-3	CASSRAGVRTQYF
-	TRBV5-6	TRBJ2-7	CASSLGMGFPSYEQYF
-	TRBV5-1	TRBJ2-7	CASSLLGVEQYF